This TCR beta chain stems from a study of chemoradiotherapy in HPV16-positive cancers. Across the study: Candidate HPV-specific clones and shared TCR motifs came from a couple of HPV16-positive patients. General study results and limits: Only two HPV16-positive patients supplied the functional HPV-specificity definition. In HPV16-positive patients, HPV-responsive T-cell expansion tracked better recurrence-free survival. Non-HPV-specific T cells did not expand in tumors during treatment, whereas candidate HPV-specific clones and E7-related motifs did.

This CDR3 comprises 17 residues. Germline CDR1 LNHDA, CDR2 SQIVND (reference sequence). Trimming took off 5 bases at V and 1 base at J, with 15 bases between the two ends. Turning to this clone: Its specificity is not known.

Clones were sequenced by immunoSEQ multiplex PCR, and TCRdb holds only the in-frame ones, with some missing. The sample yields 8,500 to 10,000 clones, about 80% seen once. Sample acquisition took place from a patient who underwent chemoradiotherapy. This TCR derives from a human donor with HPV-associated anogenital cancer. The chain joins TRBV19 to TRBJ2-6; D not certain. For the CDR3, the DNA is TGTGCCAGTAGTGTGGGCGTCGGATTGTCTGGGGCCAACGTCCTGACTTTC. This translates into CASSVGVGLSGANVLTF.